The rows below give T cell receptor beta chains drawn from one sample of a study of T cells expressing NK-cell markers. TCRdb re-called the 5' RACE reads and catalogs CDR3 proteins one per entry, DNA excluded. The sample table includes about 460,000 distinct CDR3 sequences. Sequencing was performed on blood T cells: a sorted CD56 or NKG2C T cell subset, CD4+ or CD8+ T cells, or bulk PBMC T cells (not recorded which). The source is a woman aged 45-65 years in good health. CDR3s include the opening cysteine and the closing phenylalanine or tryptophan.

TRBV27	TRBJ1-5	CASGRVGDQPQHF
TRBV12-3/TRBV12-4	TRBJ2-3	CASSLGPSRGARTDTQYF
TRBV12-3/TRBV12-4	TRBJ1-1	CASITTGVNTEAFF
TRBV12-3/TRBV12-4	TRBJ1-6	CASSGQGDSPLHF
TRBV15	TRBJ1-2	CATSRDRLGYTF
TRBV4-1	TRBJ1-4	CASSQMTQNEKLFF
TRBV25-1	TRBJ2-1	CASSEAQGGWYNEQFF
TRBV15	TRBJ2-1	CATSTGLAGGPSSYNEQFF
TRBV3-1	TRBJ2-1	CASRGGLYNEQFF
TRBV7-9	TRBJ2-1	CASSFGSGLQYPTYNEQFF
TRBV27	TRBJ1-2	CASSLWGGTNYGYTF
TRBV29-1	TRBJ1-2	CSVEGGATPYGYTF
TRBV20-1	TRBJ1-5	CSASGGRVHQPQHF
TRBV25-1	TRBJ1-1	CASRRGTEAFF
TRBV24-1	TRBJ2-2	CATKRASGDTGELFF
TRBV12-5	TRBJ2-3	CASGWTGTDTQYF
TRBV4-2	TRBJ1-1	CASSQEIRGRNTEAFF
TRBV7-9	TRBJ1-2	CASSLATGSYGYTF
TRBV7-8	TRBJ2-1	CASSARTGGLNEQFF
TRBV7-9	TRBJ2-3	CASSLGVTTDTQYF
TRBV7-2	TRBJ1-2	CASSLWTGSNGYTF
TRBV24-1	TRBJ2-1	CATSVLVSGEQFF
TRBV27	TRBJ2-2	CASSPTLFTGELFF
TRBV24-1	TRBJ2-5	CATSDSGRGGRETQYF
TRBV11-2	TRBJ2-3	CASSLLERAHTDTQYF
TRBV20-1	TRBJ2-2	CSAGLSNTGELFF
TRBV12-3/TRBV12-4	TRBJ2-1	CASSQLAGNYNEQFF
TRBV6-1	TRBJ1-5	CASSEVGTLPNQPQHF
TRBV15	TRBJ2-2	CATKADKNTGELFF
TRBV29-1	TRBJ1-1	CSVEQGKSEAFF
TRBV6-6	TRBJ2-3	CASSYLPSLLGPDTQYF
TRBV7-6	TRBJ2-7	CASSLLDASYEQYF
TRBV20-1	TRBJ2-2	CSARLNRGLSGELFF